This TCR beta chain derives from a study of T-cell memory formation after mild COVID-19. Only a few counts were recorded for this clonotype. Its target is not known. General study results and limits: Clones that contracted from day 15 to 85 had balanced CD4/CD8; later expanders were CD4+ biased. For second-wave clones that peaked at day 37, SARS-CoV-2 specificity went unverified. Memory sampled before infection contained some responding clones, suggesting cross-reactive memory joined. Shrinking CD4+ clones were chiefly CM and EM; CD8+ ones were chiefly EMRA.

TCRdb reanalysed the 5' RACE reads using MiXCR and keeps one entry per CDR3 protein. The data show about 400,000 distinct CDR3 sequences, with 18% seen just once and about 22% held by the top ten. This CDR3 contains 15 residues. The V segment lost 0 bases and the J segment 1 base; nucleotides outside the gene matches: 3. Germline CDR1 and CDR2: SGHNT and YYREEE (reference sequence). This TCR derives from a man between 18 and 35 years old who had mild COVID-19 (a few samples of this study predate the infection). Cell type and time point are not known. The sample comprised PBMCs or a T cell subset sorted from them (not recorded which). V gene TRBV5-4 combines with J gene TRBJ1-1, with 7 bases lining up with TRBD1. The CDR3 DNA is TGTGCCAGCAGCTTGGAGGGGACAGCGAACACTGAAGCTTTCTTT. Translated, it gives CASSLEGTANTEAFF.